This entry describes one T cell receptor (beta chain). Antigen: not known. The data originate from a study of cytomegalovirus exposure and HLA in healthy donors. The study ran its PCR with 60 Vbeta and 13 Jbeta primers. Some clones are missing from TCRdb's copy, which holds only in-frame ones; the method was immunoSEQ multiplex PCR. This repertoire shows about 130,000 clones, around 76% found once; its top ten account for around 1.8%. General study points: An observed cluster of highly shared sequence variants was recorded as a likely sequencing artifact. Donors belonging to an Asian-associated ancestry cluster reportedly showed fewer N-insertions in productive TCRs than the roughly 670-donor mean, according to what a later analysis found. CMV serostatus was the only recorded immune exposure for donors.

Sequencing was carried out using PBMCs. This sequence originates from a woman in her forties or fifties in good health and CMV-seronegative.

The CDR3 region has the DNA TGTGCCAGCACCGAACAGGGTCGGAACACTGAAGCTTTCTTT. Encoded protein: CASTEQGRNTEAFF. This sequence joins TRBV5-4 and TRBJ1-1; D perhaps matches TRBD1 (6 bases). Per germline, CDR1 SGHNT and CDR2 YYREEE (reference sequence). This CDR3 is 14 amino acids long. V lost 6 bases, J lost 1 base, and 13 bases lay in between.